What follows are 5 T cell receptor beta chains derived from one specimen sequenced in a study of response to subunit inactivated influenza vaccine. TCRdb reprocessed the RT-PCR reads with MiXCR, giving one entry per CDR3 protein. The data contain roughly 790,000 distinct CDR3 sequences, 21% of them singletons. This specimen was PBMCs from blood, taken 4 to 6 days after vaccination. The receptor source for this set is a man aged 45-65 years who received an inactivated influenza vaccine.

This clonotype was recorded at least ten times. The chain links TRBV7-9 to TRBJ2-3, with unresolved D. The V gene lost 0 bases and the J gene lost 4 bases, with 2 bases spanning the gap. Germline CDR1 reads SEHNR; CDR2 reads FQNEAQ (reference sequence). The CDR3 spans 12 residues. CDR3 sequence: CASSLAPDTQYF. In DNA, the CDR3 is TGTGCCAGCAGCTTAGCCCCAGATACGCAGTATTTT.

There are a few counts of this clonotype. The chain combines TRBV24-1 with TRBJ2-7; TRBD1 aligns across 7 bases. This CDR3 has 16 amino acids. Germline CDR1 and CDR2: KGHDR and SFDVKD. Germline trimming cut 2 bases from V and 3 bases from J; bases unmatched to any gene: 9. The CDR3 is CATSDSGTEDYYEQYF. Here the CDR3 DNA reads TGTGCCACCAGTGATTCGGGGACAGAGGATTACTACGAGCAGTACTTC.

The V call is TRBV20-1, the J call TRBJ2-1, with 12 bases matching TRBD1. The V segment lost 3 bases and the J segment 8 bases; nucleotides outside the gene matches: 5. The CDR3 contains 14 residues. From germline, CDR1 is DFQATT and CDR2 SNEGSKA (reference sequence). CDR3 sequence: CSARGQGATDEQFF. The CDR3 nucleotides are TGCAGTGCTAGGGGACAGGGGGCTACCGATGAGCAGTTCTTC.

This clonotype has more than one count but fewer than ten. The gene calls are TRBV9 and TRBJ2-3; 10 bases are a match to TRBD1. V lost 2 bases and J lost 3; bases outside the gene matches: 6. Germline V gives CDR1 SGDLS, CDR2 YYNGEE. The CDR3 runs to 16 residues. The CDR3 bases are TGTGCCAGCAGCGTCGCGGGACAGGGGTCAACAGATACGCAGTATTTT. Translating gives CASSVAGQGSTDTQYF.

This clonotype was seen more than once but under ten times. The chain couples TRBV6-2 or TRBV6-3 to TRBJ2-4; D remains ambiguous. CDR1 is MNHEY and CDR2 is SVGEGT in the germline V gene. Trimming took off 4 bases at V and 0 bases at J, with 10 bases between the two ends. This CDR3 comprises 15 residues. In DNA, the CDR3 is TGTGCCAGCAGTTCCGCACTTCTAGCCAAAAACATTCAGTACTTC. Translated, it gives CASSSALLAKNIQYF.